The next 20 T cell receptor beta chains were all read from a single sample in a study of beta chain features in type 1 diabetes. cDNA synthesis used the whole RNA isolate, giving expressed TCRB sequences. Produced via immunoSEQ multiplex PCR; TCRdb's table is partial and in-frame only. The sample shows 350,000 to 450,000 clones, roughly 12% of them seen only once. These receptors lack a known antigen. Study-level points and caveats: Moderate but significant shortening of TCRB CDR3s was recorded in all four CD4+ subsets from Type 1 diabetes patients.

Sequencing was carried out using naive CD4+ T cells from blood. The source is a woman younger than 35 with type 1 diabetes.

The table lists this clone with a few counts. The CDR3 spells CAAQRSNQPQHF. In nucleotides, the CDR3 is TGTGCCGCCCAGCGATCCAATCAGCCCCAGCATTTT. The V call is TRBV28, the J call TRBJ1-5; D is uncertain. The germline CDR1 and CDR2 sequences are MDHEN and SYDVKM. There are 12 residues in the CDR3. V was pared by 11 bases and J by 3 bases, with 11 bases between.

This clone turned up a few times. V usage is TRBV19 and J usage is TRBJ1-4; TRBD1 is a possible D gene (6 bases). The CDR3 runs to 13 residues. V dropped 3 bases and J dropped 7 bases, with 9 bases sitting between them. CDR1 and CDR2 from the germline V gene are LNHDA and SQIVND (reference sequence). This chain's CDR3 is CASSIGQSEKLFF. The CDR3 nucleotides are TGTGCCAGTAGTATCGGACAGTCTGAAAAACTGTTTTTT.

This clone showed up just a few times. The chain links TRBV7-2 to TRBJ1-1, with D unresolved. CDR3 length: 15 amino acids. V lost 1 base and J 5 bases, leaving 14 bases between the germline ends. Germline values: CDR1 SGHTA, CDR2 FQGNSA. The chain's CDR3 is CASSLGPGIETEAFF. The CDR3 nucleotides are TGTGCCAGCAGCTTAGGTCCGGGGATAGAGACTGAAGCTTTCTTT.

The V call is TRBV19, the J call TRBJ2-1, with D maybe TRBD2 (5 bases). The CDR3 runs 13 residues. Trimming removed 1 base at V and 12 bases at J, with 13 bases between. The germline V gene has CDR1 LNHDA and CDR2 SQIVND (reference sequence). CDR3 in amino acids: CASSIGGAVGQFF. The CDR3 nucleotides read TGTGCCAGTAGTATAGGAGGAGCGGTAGGGCAGTTCTTC.

The rearrangement links TRBV4-2 to TRBJ2-4, with 14 bases matching TRBD2. V gave up 1 base and J gave up 1 base; unmatched junction bases: 9. Germline CDR1 LGHNA, CDR2 YNFKEQ. The length of the CDR3 is 20 residues. The CDR3 loop is CASSQGGLAGVKVAKNIQYF. CDR3 coding DNA: TGTGCCAGCAGCCAAGGGGGACTAGCGGGAGTAAAGGTTGCCAAAAACATTCAGTACTTC.

The V gene is TRBV18, the J gene TRBJ2-5, with D uncertain. V lost 2 bases, J lost 0 bases, and 4 bases lay in between. Germline V CDR1 and CDR2: KGHSH, LQKENI. The CDR3 runs to 13 residues. CDR3 coding DNA: TGTGCCAGCTCACCAAGCAACCAAGAGACCCAGTACTTC. The encoded protein is CASSPSNQETQYF.

This clone has a handful of counts. This rearrangement joins TRBV11-2 to TRBJ2-1; D is unclear. The V gene lost 1 base and the J gene lost 4 bases, with 5 bases spanning the gap. From germline, CDR1 is SGHAT and CDR2 FQNNGV. The CDR3 extends over 13 amino acids. The CDR3 sequence is CASSLVGYNEQFF. The CDR3, as DNA: TGTGCCAGCAGCTTAGTCGGTTACAATGAGCAGTTCTTC.

Only a few counts were recorded for this clone. V gene TRBV7-9 combines with J gene TRBJ1-1, with a weak D call TRBD1 (5 bases). This CDR3 spans 14 amino acids. Trimming took off 6 bases at V and 4 bases at J, with 15 bases between the two ends. The V gene's germline CDR1 is SEHNR and CDR2 FQNEAQ (reference sequence). CDR3 nucleotides: TGTGCCAGCAGTCCCGGGACTCCCGGCACTGAAGCTTTCTTT. The encoded protein is CASSPGTPGTEAFF.

This clone came up a few times. The V and J genes are TRBV7-9 and TRBJ2-2, with D hard to call. V dropped 1 base and J dropped 4 bases, with 4 bases sitting between them. Germline CDR1 and CDR2: SEHNR and FQNEAQ (reference sequence). This CDR3 is built from 13 residues. For the CDR3, the DNA is TGTGCCAGCAGCTTAGAGCTCACCGGGGAGCTGTTTTTT. Encoded protein: CASSLELTGELFF.

This clone was detected only a few times. The CDR3 sequence is CASSSQGVPSYNEQFF. For the CDR3, the DNA is TGTGCCAGCAGCTCACAGGGGGTGCCTTCCTACAATGAGCAGTTCTTC. This chain connects TRBV7-3 to TRBJ2-1; 8 bases line up with TRBD1. The CDR3 has 16 residues. The germline V gene encodes CDR1 SGHTA and CDR2 FQGTGA. V dropped 4 bases and J dropped 1; count of bases not matched to a gene: 6.

This chain uses TRBV4-3 with TRBJ1-2; 9 bases are shared with TRBD1. This CDR3 region has 15 residues. Per germline, CDR1 LGHNA and CDR2 YSLEER. V was pared by 4 bases and J by 4 bases, with 7 bases of the junction left unmatched. The CDR3 DNA reads TGCGCCAGCAGCCTAAAGGACAGGGGTGGCTATGGCTACACCTTC. Translated, it gives CASSLKDRGGYGYTF.

This clone turned up a few times. The gene calls are TRBV28 and TRBJ1-1, with 7 bases identical to TRBD1. V was clipped by 7 bases and J by 0 bases; unmatched bases: 8. Germline V gives CDR1 MDHEN, CDR2 SYDVKM. The length of the CDR3 is 15 residues. CDR3 loop: CASTRQGAVNTEAFF. For the CDR3, the DNA is TGTGCCAGCACCCGACAGGGTGCGGTGAACACTGAAGCTTTCTTT.

The chain joins TRBV19 to TRBJ2-7; D is possibly TRBD1 (6 bases). The ends were cut back, 4 bases at V and 0 bases at J, with 13 bases in the middle. The CDR3 totals 15 residues. Germline lookup yields CDR1 LNHDA and CDR2 SQIVND (reference sequence). The CDR3: CASSTRDTGSYEQYF. In nucleotides, the CDR3 is TGTGCCAGTAGTACCCGGGACACTGGCTCCTACGAGCAGTACTTC.

This clone came up a few times. V usage is TRBV4-1 and J usage is TRBJ2-5, with TRBD1 matching 9 bases. This CDR3 has 16 residues. V was clipped by 0 bases and J by 6 bases; unmatched bases: 8. CDR1 and CDR2 from the germline V gene are MGHRA and YSYEKL. The CDR3 here is CASSQEQGALFKTQYF. CDR3 sequence (DNA): TGCGCCAGCAGCCAAGAACAGGGGGCCTTGTTCAAGACCCAGTACTTC.

The rearrangement uses TRBV4-3 and TRBJ1-2; 7 bases map to TRBD1. Germline CDR1 and CDR2: LGHNA and YSLEER. The CDR3 runs to 14 residues. V was pared by 3 bases and J by 5 bases, with 6 bases of the junction left unmatched. The CDR3 nucleotides are TGCGCCAGCAGCCACGTTGACAGGGTGTATGGCTACACCTTC. Its protein product is CASSHVDRVYGYTF.

The chain carries TRBV28 and TRBJ1-5; D is perhaps TRBD1 (6 bases). The V end was cut by 3 bases, the J end by 6 bases, with 15 bases between. Germline CDR1 and CDR2: MDHEN and SYDVKM. The CDR3 has 15 residues. The CDR3, as DNA: TGTGCCAGCAGTTTCGCCAGGGGCAGGATTCAGCCCCAGCATTTT. Translating it yields CASSFARGRIQPQHF.

This clone was detected only a few times. The gene calls are TRBV12-5 and TRBJ2-1; perhaps TRBD2 as D (5 bases). The CDR3 has 13 residues. Trimming stripped 1 base from V and 12 bases from J, with 13 bases between. Germline V gene data show CDR1 as LGHNT and CDR2 as FRNRAP. CDR3 DNA: TGTGCTAGTGGTTTGGAAGAGCGAGGGCCGCAGTTCTTC. Protein sequence: CASGLEERGPQFF.

In its sample, this clone was seen a few times. V and J are TRBV7-9 and TRBJ2-5, with 10 positions matching TRBD2. V lost 8 bases and J lost 2; bases outside the gene matches: 2. The V gene's germline CDR1 is SEHNR and CDR2 FQNEAQ (reference sequence). CDR3 length: 13 residues. In DNA form, the CDR3 reads TGTGCCAGCCGGACTAGCGGACAAGAGACCCAGTACTTC. Its translation is CASRTSGQETQYF.

This clone turned up a few times. The CDR3 nucleotides are TGTGCCAGCTCACCGCGGACAGCCCAAGAGACCCAGTACTTC. It translates to CASSPRTAQETQYF. The chain employs TRBV18 and TRBJ2-5; D is possibly TRBD1 (6 bases). The CDR3 is 14 amino acids. Per germline, CDR1 KGHSH and CDR2 LQKENI. Trimming took 3 bases from V and 1 from J, leaving 9 bases between them. The whole variable domain, filled in from reference TRBV18 and TRBJ2-5, reads NAGVMQNPRHLVRRRGQEARLRCSPMKGHSHVYWYRQLPEEGLKFMVYLQKENIIDESGMPKERFSAEFPKEGPSILRIQQVVRGDSAAYFCASSPRTAQETQYFGPGTRLLVL.

The rearrangement joins TRBV11-3 to TRBJ2-5, with D unclear. Trimming pared 4 bases from V and 3 bases from J, leaving 18 bases between. The CDR3 has 16 residues. Per the germline V gene, CDR1 is SGHNT and CDR2 is YENEEA. Here the CDR3 DNA reads TGTGCCAGCAGCTCCCCGGTAGCCCTCAGTAAAGAGACCCAGTACTTC. Translation gives CASSSPVALSKETQYF.